The 6 T cell receptor beta chains below were found in one sample sequenced in a study of CXCR3-negative and CXCR3-positive naive CD8 T cells. Study-wide findings and caveats: CXCR3-positive naive cells had more hydrophobic TRB CDR3s than CXCR3-negative naive cells.

The libraries of TRB cDNA were constructed through 5' RACE using UMI labels. TCRdb reprocessed the 5' RACE reads and reports one entry per CDR3 protein, with no DNA. Here the sample table reports some 150,000 distinct CDR3 sequences. The antigens for these receptors are not known. Sequencing was performed on naive CXCR3+ CD8+ T cells from blood. Regarding subset: CD45RO-CCR7+CD27+CD95- naive CD8+ T cells expressing CXCR3 (TNR3+). These receptors all stem from a human donor in good health. Some clones in this sample may be carry-over from other donors' samples.

The rearrangement links TRBV5-1 to TRBJ1-5. CDR3 length: 13 residues. Germline V gives CDR1 SGHRS, CDR2 YFSETQ. CDR3 loop: CATIRDSNQPQHF.

This sequence joins TRBV6-6 and TRBJ2-5; TCRdb's D gene call, TRBD1, goes unchecked for lack of DNA. Germline V gives CDR1 MNHNY, CDR2 SVGAGI (reference sequence). The CDR3 length is 17 residues. This chain's CDR3 is CASREQGAGYWGETQYF.

The V call is TRBV19, the J call TRBJ2-1; checking the TCRdb D call of TRBD1 is not possible without DNA. The CDR3 contains 17 residues. The V gene's germline CDR1 is LNHDA and CDR2 SQIVND (reference sequence). Here the CDR3 reads CASSIPQWRGRSNEQFF.

The J gene is TRBJ2-7, the V gene TRBV9; TCRdb outputs TRBD1, but without DNA this stays unchecked. The CDR3 extends over 16 amino acids. Per the germline V gene, CDR1 is SGDLS and CDR2 is YYNGEE. The CDR3 sequence is CASSSSGQGLGDEQYF.

V gene TRBV12-3 or TRBV12-4 combines with J gene TRBJ1-2. The CDR3 is 13 residues long. CDR3 loop: CASSFVRGYGYTF.

This chain joins TRBV7-3 and TRBJ2-1. The CDR3 contains 12 residues. The germline gives CDR1 SGHTA, CDR2 FQGTGA. The CDR3 loop reads CASSVGDGEQFF.